The 22 T cell receptor beta chains in this list originate from one sample, sequenced in a study of blood T cell repertoires in COVID-19. Data came from immunoSEQ multiplex PCR; TCRdb stores just in-frame clones and leaves some out. The sample records under 250,000 clones, about 92% being singletons. Sequencing input: peripheral blood. The receptors derive from a man aged 25 to 40 with acute or convalescent COVID-19.

As to this clone: The sample has other DNA sequences that encode this CDR3 too. V is TRBV19 and J is TRBJ2-7, with D possibly being TRBD1 (6 bases). V was pared by 1 base and J by 2 bases, with 9 bases between. Germline V gives CDR1 LNHDA, CDR2 SQIVND (reference sequence). This CDR3 comprises 14 residues. CDR3 sequence (DNA): TGTGCCAGTAGTATAGCGAAGGGGGCCTACGAGCAGTACTTC. Encoded protein: CASSIAKGAYEQYF.

The chain employs TRBV5-1 and TRBJ2-2; D possibly corresponds to TRBD1 (6 bases). The CDR3 contains 15 residues. Trimming removed 4 bases from V and 0 bases from J, with 10 bases in between. Germline CDR1 reads SGHRS; CDR2 reads YFSETQ. In DNA, the CDR3 is TGCGCCAGCAGCACAGGACAGACGAACACCGGGGAGCTGTTTTTT. Encoded protein: CASSTGQTNTGELFF.

This chain joins TRBV28 and TRBJ2-3, with 11 positions matching TRBD2. The CDR3 contains 16 residues. With V trimmed by 6 bases and J by 2 bases, 7 bases remained unmatched. Per germline, CDR1 MDHEN and CDR2 SYDVKM. Written as DNA, the CDR3 is TGTGCCAGCAGCACCAGACTAGCGGGGAACACAGATACGCAGTATTTT. Amino acid sequence: CASSTRLAGNTDTQYF.

This clone was seen only once. This sequence joins TRBV5-1 and TRBJ2-2; TRBD1 is a possible D gene (5 bases). From germline, CDR1 is SGHRS and CDR2 YFSETQ. With 4 bases removed from V and 1 base from J, the gap between germline ends came to 11 bases. There are 15 residues in the CDR3. CDR3 nucleotides: TGCGCCAGCAGCACCACAGGTCAGAACACCGGGGAGCTGTTTTTT. This sequence encodes CASSTTGQNTGELFF.

The chain has TRBV27 and TRBJ2-1; TRBD2 might be the D (5 bases). Germline CDR1 is MNHEY and CDR2 is SMNVEV (reference sequence). CDR3 length: 14 amino acids. V lost 8 bases and J lost 1, with 12 bases in between. CDR3 nucleotide sequence: TGTGCCAGCGGGAAACCGGGGTCCTACAATGAGCAGTTCTTC. Residues: CASGKPGSYNEQFF.

The gene calls are TRBV11-2 and TRBJ2-2; no firm D call. V was trimmed by 6 bases and J by 1 base, leaving 15 bases between them. The germline CDR1 and CDR2 sequences are SGHAT and FQNNGV. The CDR3 is made up of 16 amino acids. In DNA, the CDR3 is TGTGCCAGCAGAGTGGTTGCGAGACTGAACACCGGGGAGCTGTTTTTT. Its translation: CASRVVARLNTGELFF.

The chain uses TRBV30 and TRBJ2-7; D not resolved. In germline, CDR1 is GTSNPN, CDR2 SVGIG (reference sequence). V lost 3 bases and J 6 bases, leaving 12 bases between the germline ends. This CDR3 comprises 12 residues. The CDR3 is CAWRERPGEQYF. The CDR3 nucleotides read TGTGCCTGGAGAGAGCGCCCCGGCGAGCAGTACTTC.

The V gene is TRBV11-3, the J gene TRBJ2-2; 11 positions match TRBD1. J gave up 6 bases and V 1 base, and 1 base lay outside the gene matches. The V gene's germline CDR1 is SGHNT and CDR2 YENEEA. The CDR3 covers 15 residues. CDR3 amino acids: CASSLVGQGAGELFF. The CDR3 bases are TGTGCCAGCAGCTTAGTGGGACAGGGGGCCGGGGAGCTGTTTTTT.

DNA of the CDR3: TGTGCCAGCAGTTTATCCCTTACCCGAGACTACCCTGAGCAGTTCTTC. Encoded protein: CASSLSLTRDYPEQFF. The chain combines TRBV28 with TRBJ2-1, with a weak D call TRBD2 (5 bases). V lost 1 base to trimming and J lost 9 bases, with 19 bases between them. The V gene's germline CDR1 is MDHEN and CDR2 SYDVKM. CDR3 length: 16 residues.

The chain carries TRBV29-1 and TRBJ1-6; no clear D. CDR3 size: 13 residues. V was cut by 6 bases and J by 10 bases, with 16 bases left in between. Germline CDR1 is SQVTM and CDR2 is ANQGSEA. The CDR3, as DNA: TGCAGCGTGCGGACGGGCTCGGGGTCACCCCTCCACTTT. Translated, it gives CSVRTGSGSPLHF.

V and J are TRBV7-9 and TRBJ1-5, with 7 bases lining up with TRBD1. CDR3 length: 14 residues. J gave up 3 bases and V 5 bases, and 4 bases lay outside the gene matches. The germline V gene has CDR1 SEHNR and CDR2 FQNEAQ (reference sequence). The CDR3 DNA is TGTGCCAGCAGCGTACAGGGGCCCAATCAGCCCCAGCATTTT. Protein: CASSVQGPNQPQHF. Full variable domain (missing parts from reference TRBV7-9 and TRBJ1-5): DTGVSQNPRHKITKRGQNVTFRCDPISEHNRLYWYRQTLGQGPEFLTYFQNEAQLEKSRLLSDRFSAERPKGSFSTLEIQRTEQGDSAMYLCASSVQGPNQPQHFGDGTRLSIL.

The chain carries TRBV7-8 and TRBJ2-7, with a tentative D call TRBD2 (6 bases). Trimming stripped 5 bases from V and 4 bases from J, with 18 bases between. This CDR3 has 15 residues. The germline gives CDR1 SGHVS, CDR2 FQNEAQ. CDR3 coding DNA: TGTGCCAGCAGCGCGGGACGGAATAGAGATTACGAGCAGTACTTC. Amino acid sequence: CASSAGRNRDYEQYF.

CDR3 protein: CASSPVFYEQYF. The CDR3 region has the DNA TGTGCCAGCAGCCCCGTTTTCTACGAGCAGTACTTC. This chain connects TRBV6-5 to TRBJ2-7; D is unresolved. The CDR3 spans 12 residues. V shed 6 bases and J shed 3 bases, with 9 bases lying between them. Per germline, CDR1 MNHEY and CDR2 SVGAGI.

The chain carries TRBV9 and TRBJ2-3; TRBD1 is a possible D gene (6 bases). V shed 3 bases and J shed 5 bases, with 10 bases lying between them. This CDR3 is 13 amino acids long. Germline CDR1 reads SGDLS; CDR2 reads YYNGEE. The DNA of the CDR3 is TGTGCCAGCAGCGACTCAGGGGTAGATACGCAGTATTTT. It specifies CASSDSGVDTQYF.

In its sample, this clone was seen once. The chain is built from TRBV15 and TRBJ2-1; D may be TRBD2 (6 bases). Germline CDR1 and CDR2: LNHNV and YYDKDF (reference sequence). Between the trimmed V and J ends, which lost 0 bases and 6 bases, there was a span of 12 bases. CDR3 size: 15 residues. DNA for the CDR3: TGTGCCACCAGCAGAGACCAGCGGGTCGCCAATGAGCAGTTCTTC. It yields the protein CATSRDQRVANEQFF. Full variable domain (missing parts from reference TRBV15 and TRBJ2-1): DAMVIQNPRYQVTQFGKPVTLSCSQTLNHNVMYWYQQKSSQAPKLLFHYYDKDFNNEADTPDNFQSRRPNTSFCFLDIRSPGLGDTAMYLCATSRDQRVANEQFFGPGTRLTVL.

The V call is TRBV28, the J call TRBJ1-1; D is perhaps TRBD1 (5 bases). V was cut by 6 bases and J by 1 base, with 12 bases left in between. The germline gives CDR1 MDHEN, CDR2 SYDVKM. This CDR3 has 14 amino acids. CDR3 residues: CASSATTANTEAFF. The CDR3 nucleotides read TGTGCCAGCAGCGCTACGACAGCGAACACTGAAGCTTTCTTT.

The genes are TRBV6-5 and TRBJ2-1; D might be TRBD2 (6 bases). Deletions cut 4 bases from V and 13 bases from J, with 14 bases between. The CDR3 runs to 12 residues. From germline, CDR1 is MNHEY and CDR2 SVGAGI. CDR3 DNA sequence: TGTGCCAGCAGTTCCCGGCCCGGGAGACAGTTCTTC. It yields the protein CASSSRPGRQFF.

The rearrangement uses TRBV6-2 or TRBV6-3 and TRBJ2-5, with 8 bases lining up with TRBD2. V trimming: 4 bases; J trimming: 9 bases; junction bases outside the gene matches: 10. Germline CDR1 and CDR2: MNHEY and SVGEGT. The CDR3 is 14 residues long. DNA of the CDR3: TGTGCCAGCAGTTTGGGGACTAGTCCCAGAGCCCAGTACTTC. It encodes CASSLGTSPRAQYF.

The J gene is TRBJ1-5, the V gene TRBV27; no clear D. Germline CDR1 is MNHEY and CDR2 is SMNVEV (reference sequence). The germline V and J ends were trimmed by 5 bases and 1 base, with 15 bases remaining between them. The CDR3 runs to 16 residues. The CDR3 DNA follows: TGTGCCAGCAGTCCCCCGCCCCGGTGGAGCAATCAGCCCCAGCATTTT. It translates to CASSPPPRWSNQPQHF.

V gene TRBV4-1 combines with J gene TRBJ1-1; 9 bases agree with TRBD1. The germline gives CDR1 MGHRA, CDR2 YSYEKL. The V and J ends lost 3 bases and 4 bases, in that order; junction bases with no gene match: 6. The length of the CDR3 is 15 residues. CDR3 protein: CASSHSDRGTTEAFF. The DNA for the CDR3 is TGCGCCAGCAGCCACTCGGACAGGGGCACCACTGAAGCTTTCTTT.

The chain joins TRBV2 to TRBJ2-7, with D possibly TRBD1 on 8 matching bases. This CDR3 is built from 18 residues. Trimming took off 3 bases at V and 0 bases at J, with 21 bases between the two ends. Germline V gene lookup returns CDR1 SNHLY and CDR2 FYNNEI. The CDR3 DNA sequence: TGTGCCAGCAGTGAGGGGAACAGGGGGGGAAAAAGCTCCTACGAGCAGTACTTC. Translation gives CASSEGNRGGKSSYEQYF.

The chain joins TRBV27 to TRBJ1-1; maybe TRBD1 (5 bases). V gave up 8 bases and J gave up 8 bases, with 12 bases separating them. CDR1 is MNHEY and CDR2 is SMNVEV in the germline V gene (reference sequence). The CDR3 runs 11 residues. The CDR3 reads CASRRGPEAFF. The DNA for the CDR3 is TGTGCCAGCCGTAGGGGTCCCGAAGCTTTCTTT.